One sample yielded the 29 T cell receptor beta chains listed below, sequenced in a study of blood T cell repertoires in COVID-19. Clones were sequenced by immunoSEQ multiplex PCR, and TCRdb holds only the in-frame ones, with some missing. This table has 410,000 or so clones, about 89% appearing once. Sequencing was performed on peripheral blood. The origin of the receptors is a woman aged 40 to 55 with COVID-19, enrolled during active disease.

The chain carries TRBV30 and TRBJ2-2; the match to TRBD1 covers 7 bases. The CDR3 has 19 residues. V dropped 1 base and J dropped 1; count of bases not matched to a gene: 15. Per germline, CDR1 GTSNPN and CDR2 SVGIG (reference sequence). CDR3 region: CAWSETPFWAGGNTGELFF. The CDR3 DNA sequence: TGTGCCTGGAGTGAAACCCCGTTTTGGGCAGGGGGGAACACCGGGGAGCTGTTTTTT.

This chain joins TRBV7-8 and TRBJ1-1, with D hard to call. V lost 7 bases and J 0 bases, leaving 12 bases between the germline ends. The CDR3 runs 14 residues. The germline CDR1 and CDR2 sequences are SGHVS and FQNEAQ. CDR3 in DNA: TGTGCCAGCACCTTCGACGGGATGAACACTGAAGCTTTCTTT. Its protein product is CASTFDGMNTEAFF.

The rearrangement joins TRBV12-3 or TRBV12-4 to TRBJ2-7; D unclear. Trimming took off 2 bases at V and 0 bases at J, with 5 bases between the two ends. This CDR3 region has 13 residues. CDR3 residues: CASSLTDSYEQYF. The DNA for the CDR3 is TGTGCCAGCAGTTTAACAGACTCCTACGAGCAGTACTTC.

J is TRBJ1-2 and V is TRBV4-2; 9 bases line up with TRBD1. Germline assignment: CDR1 LGHNA and CDR2 YNFKEQ. The ends lost 0 bases at V and 4 bases at J; junction bases unmatched: 0. CDR3 length equals 14 residues. In DNA form, the CDR3 reads TGTGCCAGCAGCCAAGAGACAGGGGGCTATGGCTACACCTTC. Its protein product is CASSQETGGYGYTF.

This chain connects TRBV10-3 to TRBJ1-2; D is perhaps TRBD1 (6 bases). The CDR3 is 14 residues long. Germline-derived CDR1 and CDR2 are ENHRY and SYGVKD. The V end lost 11 bases, the J end lost 4 bases, and 20 bases lay between the germline ends. The CDR3 coding sequence is TGTGCCGCTTCAGGGGTCCTCTCATCCTATGGCTACACCTTC. This codes for CAASGVLSSYGYTF.

The CDR3 sequence is CASSVSGTGTDTQYF. DNA of the CDR3: TGTGCCAGCAGCGTTAGTGGGACAGGGACAGATACGCAGTATTTT. The chain couples TRBV9 to TRBJ2-3; 9 nucleotides line up with TRBD1. This CDR3 is 15 amino acids long. Trimming at V came to 2 bases and at J to 3 bases, leaving 4 bases not matched to a gene. Germline lookup yields CDR1 SGDLS and CDR2 YYNGEE.

The chain employs TRBV11-1 and TRBJ1-1; 9 bases fit TRBD1. The germline V gene encodes CDR1 SGHAT and CDR2 FQDESV (reference sequence). Trimming took 0 bases from V and 2 from J; bases not matched to a gene: 4. The CDR3 runs 16 residues. The CDR3 DNA reads TGTGCCAGCAGCTTAGCCCCCACAGGGGGCAACACTGAAGCTTTCTTT. This translates into CASSLAPTGGNTEAFF.

The chain has TRBV28 and TRBJ2-1; possibly TRBD2 for D (5 bases). The V gene's germline CDR1 is MDHEN and CDR2 SYDVKM. CDR3 length: 14 residues. Deletions cut 2 bases from V and 12 bases from J, with 17 bases between. CDR3 sequence (DNA): TGTGCCAGCAGTTTACCCGCCGAGGGTTGGACGCAGTTCTTC. Protein product: CASSLPAEGWTQFF.

This clone occurred once. The J gene is TRBJ1-2, the V gene TRBV12-1; the table's D call, TRBD1, was not checked against the DNA. TRBV12-1 is deemed a pseudogene. The CDR3 loop spans 12 amino acids. DNA for the CDR3: TGTGCCAGCAGCTCGACAGGGAACGGCTACACCTTC. Amino acid sequence: CASSSTGNGYTF.

DNA of the CDR3: TGTGCCAGCAGCGTAGCGGCTAGCGGGAGCTCCACCGGGGAGCTGTTTTTT. This encodes CASSVAASGSSTGELFF. The J gene is TRBJ2-2, the V gene TRBV9; 10 nucleotides match TRBD2. V shed 0 bases, J shed 4 bases, and the junction held 6 bases outside the gene matches. Germline CDR1 reads SGDLS; CDR2 reads YYNGEE. The CDR3 totals 17 residues. Supplemented by reference TRBV9 and TRBJ2-2, the full variable domain reads DSGVTQTPKHLITATGQRVTLRCSPRSGDLSVYWYQQSLDQGLQFLIQYYNGEERAKGNILERFSAQQFPDLHSELNLSSLELGDSALYFCASSVAASGSSTGELFFGEGSRLTVL.

This clone was counted between two and nine times. V is TRBV5-5 and J is TRBJ1-2, with no clear D. Trimming took 0 bases from V and 5 from J, leaving 5 bases between them. The CDR3 has 12 residues. Germline lookup yields CDR1 SGHKS and CDR2 YYEKEE (reference sequence). This CDR3 reads CASSLDTYGYTF. The DNA for the CDR3 is TGTGCCAGCAGCTTGGATACTTATGGCTACACCTTC.

The chain uses TRBV5-1 and TRBJ2-7, with 11 bases fitting TRBD1. Trimming cost V 3 bases and J 5 bases; bases outside gene matches: 4. This CDR3 contains 14 residues. Germline V gene sequence: CDR1 SGHRS, CDR2 YFSETQ. The CDR3 protein is CASSWDRGENEQYF. The CDR3 coding sequence is TGCGCCAGCAGCTGGGACAGGGGGGAAAACGAGCAGTACTTC.

J is TRBJ1-2 and V is TRBV5-6; D remains ambiguous. The CDR3 loop spans 16 amino acids. V dropped 1 base and J dropped 4 bases, with 17 bases sitting between them. Germline-derived CDR1 and CDR2 are SGHDT and YYEEEE. The CDR3 region is CASSLLEGPKIYGYTF. Here the CDR3 DNA reads TGTGCCAGCAGCTTGCTGGAGGGCCCCAAAATCTATGGCTACACCTTC.

This chain links TRBV6-2 or TRBV6-3 with TRBJ2-7; TRBD1 is a possible D gene (6 bases). Between the trimmed V and J ends, which lost 5 bases and 0 bases, there was a span of 17 bases. The germline gives CDR1 MNHEY, CDR2 SVGEGT. The CDR3 loop spans 16 amino acids. For the CDR3, the DNA is TGTGCCAGCAGTCTATCCTCAGGGGTTTTCTCCTACGAGCAGTACTTC. The encoded protein is CASSLSSGVFSYEQYF.

This rearrangement joins TRBV7-2 to TRBJ1-2; 7 positions match TRBD1. This CDR3 spans 15 amino acids. CDR1 and CDR2 (germline): SGHTA, FQGNSA. V shed 5 bases and J 3 bases; nucleotides not matched to a gene: 9. The DNA of the CDR3 is TGTGCCAGCAGCCAACAGACAGGGAACGACTATGGCTACACCTTC. Amino acids: CASSQQTGNDYGYTF.

This chain connects TRBV16 to TRBJ1-2; D possibly corresponds to TRBD1 (5 bases). Germline V gene data show CDR1 as KGHSY and CDR2 as FQNENV. The CDR3 covers 14 residues. Trimming left V 0 bases short and J 6 bases short, with 11 bases between. CDR3 loop: CASSQSGGANGYTF. As DNA, the CDR3 is TGTGCCAGCAGCCAATCGGGAGGGGCCAATGGCTACACCTTC. Variable domain in full (rest from reference TRBV16 and TRBJ1-2): GEEVAQTPKHLVRGEGQKAKLYCAPIKGHSYVFWYQQVLKNEFKFLISFQNENVFDETGMPKERFSAKCLPNSPCSLEIQATKLEDSAVYFCASSQSGGANGYTFGSGTRLTVV.

This sequence joins TRBV12-5 and TRBJ1-5; D ambiguous. There are 15 residues in the CDR3. V lost 1 base and J lost 2, with 9 bases in between. Germline loops: CDR1 LGHNT, CDR2 FRNRAP. This CDR3 reads CASGLAQTGNQPQHF. DNA of the CDR3: TGTGCTAGTGGTTTGGCCCAAACTGGCAATCAGCCCCAGCATTTT. The variable domain in full, completed from reference TRBV12-5 and TRBJ1-5, reads DARVTQTPRHKVTEMGQEVTMRCQPILGHNTVFWYRQTMMQGLELLAYFRNRAPLDDSGMPKDRFSAEMPDATLATLKIQPSEPRDSAVYFCASGLAQTGNQPQHFGDGTRLSIL.

The rearrangement uses TRBV6-5 and TRBJ2-1, with D perhaps matching TRBD1 (6 bases). CDR3 length: 15 residues. Trimming cost V 7 bases and J 1 base, with 14 bases left between them. In germline, CDR1 is MNHEY, CDR2 SVGAGI. CDR3 coding DNA: TGTGCCAGCAATTCCCGAGGGGGATCCTACAATGAGCAGTTCTTC. This translates into CASNSRGGSYNEQFF.

This chain connects TRBV7-2 to TRBJ1-3; D is unresolved. Germline V gives CDR1 SGHTA, CDR2 FQGNSA. The germline V and J ends were trimmed by 0 bases and 2 bases, with 5 bases remaining between them. This CDR3 region has 14 residues. The CDR3 coding sequence is TGTGCCAGCAGCTTAGCGAGGGCTGGAAACACCATATATTTT. Translated: CASSLARAGNTIYF.

The rearrangement links TRBV11-2 to TRBJ1-2, with 8 bases identical to TRBD1. The CDR3 loop spans 18 amino acids. J was trimmed by 4 bases and V by 3 bases; bases with no gene match: 16. Germline CDR1 and CDR2: SGHAT and FQNNGV. The CDR3 loop reads CASSFQNIPGGVGYGYTF. DNA of the CDR3: TGTGCCAGCAGCTTCCAAAACATCCCAGGGGGCGTGGGCTATGGCTACACCTTC.

This chain joins TRBV28 and TRBJ2-7, with TRBD1 identical over 8 bases. V shed 5 bases, J shed 3 bases, and the junction held 15 bases outside the gene matches. The CDR3 sequence is 17 residues long. Germline V gene data show CDR1 as MDHEN and CDR2 as SYDVKM. The CDR3 region has the DNA TGTGCCAGCAGTCCACGAAGGGACAGGATAAAGGTCTACGAGCAGTACTTC. Protein product: CASSPRRDRIKVYEQYF.

The table lists this clone with a count of one. This rearrangement joins TRBV5-5 to TRBJ2-5; D might be TRBD1 (5 bases). Trimming left V 0 bases short and J 4 bases short, with 7 bases between. The CDR3 is 13 residues long. CDR1 is SGHKS and CDR2 is YYEKEE in the germline V gene (reference sequence). The CDR3 loop is CASSLEGVETQYF. The CDR3 DNA reads as TGTGCCAGCAGCTTGGAAGGGGTAGAGACCCAGTACTTC.

The chain employs TRBV19 and TRBJ2-3; D not resolved. CDR3 length equals 14 residues. Germline CDR1 LNHDA, CDR2 SQIVND (reference sequence). V dropped 8 bases and J dropped 2 bases, with 14 bases sitting between them. This chain's CDR3 is CASSPARYTDTQYF. The CDR3 nucleotides are TGTGCCAGTTCCCCCGCGAGATACACAGATACGCAGTATTTT.

The chain carries TRBV10-3 and TRBJ2-1, with 13 nucleotides matching TRBD2. Germline trimming cut 6 bases from V and 9 bases from J; bases unmatched to any gene: 11. The CDR3 extends over 16 amino acids. CDR1 and CDR2 (germline): ENHRY, SYGVKD. This CDR3 is CAIRAGLAGPLGEQFF. The CDR3, as DNA: TGTGCCATCAGAGCGGGACTAGCGGGACCCCTCGGTGAGCAGTTCTTC.

Comment on this clone: The sample carries other DNA sequences with the same CDR3. V gene TRBV30 combines with J gene TRBJ2-7, with 10 bases that match TRBD1. Unmatched junction bases numbered 2, after V lost 5 bases and J lost 4 bases. The CDR3 sequence is 12 residues long. The V gene's germline CDR1 is GTSNPN and CDR2 SVGIG (reference sequence). CDR3 sequence (DNA): TGTGCCTGGGGGGACAGGGGATACGAGCAGTACTTC. Protein sequence: CAWGDRGYEQYF.

This rearrangement joins TRBV27 to TRBJ1-1; D might be TRBD1 (5 bases). The V end lost 2 bases, the J end lost 3 bases, and 7 bases lay between the germline ends. Germline CDR1 is MNHEY and CDR2 is SMNVEV (reference sequence). This CDR3 has 13 residues. DNA for the CDR3: TGTGCCAGCAGTTTAACAGGAGACACTGAAGCTTTCTTT. Protein: CASSLTGDTEAFF.

The chain couples TRBV6-2 or TRBV6-3 to TRBJ1-1, with 8 bases fitting TRBD1. V dropped 2 bases and J dropped 5; count of bases not matched to a gene: 16. The CDR3 contains 18 residues. Germline-derived CDR1 and CDR2 are MNHEY and SVGEGT. The CDR3 DNA reads TGTGCCAGCAGTTACGATTACCAGGGGGCCCTCATAAGAACTGAAGCTTTCTTT. Protein product: CASSYDYQGALIRTEAFF.

V gene TRBV30 combines with J gene TRBJ1-2; a weak D match, TRBD1 (5 bases). This CDR3 has 16 amino acids. The germline V and J ends were trimmed by 0 bases and 5 bases, with 19 bases remaining between them. CDR1 and CDR2 from the germline V gene are GTSNPN and SVGIG (reference sequence). CDR3 coding DNA: TGTGCCTGGAGTGTACCGGGGGGTGCTCTGGGGTATGGCTACACCTTC. It codes for CAWSVPGGALGYGYTF.

The chain links TRBV21-1 to TRBJ1-6; the table names TRBD1, a call not compared with the DNA. TRBV21-1 is a listed pseudogene. This CDR3 contains 21 residues. The chain's CDR3 is CASSPWGGQGALSSYNSPLHF. In nucleotides, the CDR3 is TGTGCCAGCAGTCCCTGGGGTGGACAGGGCGCCCTGAGCTCCTATAATTCACCCCTCCACTTT.